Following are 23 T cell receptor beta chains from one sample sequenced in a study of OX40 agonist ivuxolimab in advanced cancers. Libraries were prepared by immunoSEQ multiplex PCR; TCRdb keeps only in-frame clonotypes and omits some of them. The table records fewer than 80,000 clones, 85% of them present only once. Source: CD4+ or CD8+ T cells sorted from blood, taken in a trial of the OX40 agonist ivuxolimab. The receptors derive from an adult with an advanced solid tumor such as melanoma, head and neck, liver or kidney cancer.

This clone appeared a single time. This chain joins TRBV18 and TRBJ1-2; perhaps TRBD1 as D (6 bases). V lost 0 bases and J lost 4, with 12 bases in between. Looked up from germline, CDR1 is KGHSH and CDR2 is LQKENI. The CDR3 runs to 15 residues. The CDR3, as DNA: TGTGCCAGCTCACCACCGGCAGGGGCGGGCTATGGCTACACCTTC. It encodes CASSPPAGAGYGYTF.

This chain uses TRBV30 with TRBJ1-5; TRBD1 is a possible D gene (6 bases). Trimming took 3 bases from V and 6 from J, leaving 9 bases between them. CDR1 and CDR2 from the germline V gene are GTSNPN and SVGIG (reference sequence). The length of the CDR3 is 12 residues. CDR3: CAWSGGGQPQHF. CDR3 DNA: TGTGCCTGGAGCGGAGGGGGTCAGCCCCAGCATTTT.

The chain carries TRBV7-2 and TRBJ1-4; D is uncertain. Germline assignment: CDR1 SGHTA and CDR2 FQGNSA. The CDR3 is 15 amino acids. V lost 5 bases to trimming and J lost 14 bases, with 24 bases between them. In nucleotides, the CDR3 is TGTGCCAGCAGCCTCGGGGATGAATCGCCCCGTGGGCTGTTTTTT. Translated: CASSLGDESPRGLFF.

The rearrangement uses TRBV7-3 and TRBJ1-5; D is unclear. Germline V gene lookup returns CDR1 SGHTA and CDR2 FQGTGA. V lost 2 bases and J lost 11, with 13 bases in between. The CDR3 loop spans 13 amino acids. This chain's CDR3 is CASSLEAGLSQHF. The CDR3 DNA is TGTGCCAGCAGCTTAGAAGCAGGTCTGTCCCAGCATTTT.

This chain's CDR3 is CASSLIRAGNTIYF. CDR3 bases: TGTGCCAGCAGCTTGATCCGGGCTGGAAACACCATATATTTT. The J gene is TRBJ1-3, the V gene TRBV5-5, with D unclear. V shed 1 base and J shed 2 bases, with 7 bases lying between them. CDR3 size: 14 residues. From germline, CDR1 is SGHKS and CDR2 YYEKEE (reference sequence).

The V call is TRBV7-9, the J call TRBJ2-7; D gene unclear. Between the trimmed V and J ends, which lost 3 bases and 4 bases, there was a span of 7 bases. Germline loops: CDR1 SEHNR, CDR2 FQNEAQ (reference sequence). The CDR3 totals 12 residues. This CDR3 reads CASSFSGYEQYF. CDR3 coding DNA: TGTGCCAGCAGCTTCTCCGGGTACGAGCAGTACTTC.

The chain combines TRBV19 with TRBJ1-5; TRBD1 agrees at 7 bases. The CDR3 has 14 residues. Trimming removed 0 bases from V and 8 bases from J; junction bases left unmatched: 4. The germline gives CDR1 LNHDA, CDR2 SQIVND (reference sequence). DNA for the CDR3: TGTGCCAGTAGTATAGATCGACAGGGAAAGCCCCAGCATTTT. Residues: CASSIDRQGKPQHF.

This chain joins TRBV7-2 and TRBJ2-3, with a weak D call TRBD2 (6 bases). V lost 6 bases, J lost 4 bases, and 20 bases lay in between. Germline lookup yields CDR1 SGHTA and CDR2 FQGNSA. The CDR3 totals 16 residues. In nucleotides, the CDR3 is TGTGCCAGCAGTCCCCGGGACTTGAGGCGTGCAGATACGCAGTATTTT. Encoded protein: CASSPRDLRRADTQYF.

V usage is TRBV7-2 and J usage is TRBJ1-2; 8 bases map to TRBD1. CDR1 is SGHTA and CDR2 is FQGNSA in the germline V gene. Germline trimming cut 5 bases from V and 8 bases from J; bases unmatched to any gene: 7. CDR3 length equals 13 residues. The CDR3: CASSPGQGTGYTF. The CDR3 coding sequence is TGTGCCAGCAGCCCCGGACAGGGTACGGGCTACACCTTC.

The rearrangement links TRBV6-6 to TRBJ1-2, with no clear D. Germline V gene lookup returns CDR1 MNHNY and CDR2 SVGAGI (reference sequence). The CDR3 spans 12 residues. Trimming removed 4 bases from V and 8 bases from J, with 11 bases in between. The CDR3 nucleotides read TGTGCCAGCAGTTCGGGCAGTCGAGGCTACACCTTC. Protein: CASSSGSRGYTF.

The CDR3 here is CASSRNGQGRQPQHF. As DNA, the CDR3 is TGTGCCAGCAGTCGAAATGGACAGGGTCGTCAGCCCCAGCATTTT. This chain connects TRBV27 to TRBJ1-5; TRBD1 agrees at 8 bases. Per germline, CDR1 MNHEY and CDR2 SMNVEV (reference sequence). The V gene end was trimmed by 5 bases and the J gene end by 6 bases; junction bases not matched to a gene: 9. CDR3 length equals 15 residues.

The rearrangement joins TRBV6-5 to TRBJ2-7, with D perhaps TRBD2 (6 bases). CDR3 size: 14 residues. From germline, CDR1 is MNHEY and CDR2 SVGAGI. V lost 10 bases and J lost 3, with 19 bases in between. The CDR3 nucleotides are TGTGCCATCCGGGCCAGCGGGCTTCACTACGAGCAGTACTTC. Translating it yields CAIRASGLHYEQYF.

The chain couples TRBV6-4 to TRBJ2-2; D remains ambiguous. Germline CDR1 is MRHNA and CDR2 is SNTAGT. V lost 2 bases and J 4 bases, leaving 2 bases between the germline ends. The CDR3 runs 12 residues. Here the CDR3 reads CASSDSTGELFF. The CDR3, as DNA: TGTGCCAGCAGTGACAGCACCGGGGAGCTGTTTTTT.

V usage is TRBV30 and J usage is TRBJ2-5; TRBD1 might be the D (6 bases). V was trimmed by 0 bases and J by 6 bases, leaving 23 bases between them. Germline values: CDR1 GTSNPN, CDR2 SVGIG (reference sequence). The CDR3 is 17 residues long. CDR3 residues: CAWSVHPRDTLLKTQYF. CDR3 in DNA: TGTGCCTGGAGTGTACACCCCCGGGACACCCTATTGAAGACCCAGTACTTC.

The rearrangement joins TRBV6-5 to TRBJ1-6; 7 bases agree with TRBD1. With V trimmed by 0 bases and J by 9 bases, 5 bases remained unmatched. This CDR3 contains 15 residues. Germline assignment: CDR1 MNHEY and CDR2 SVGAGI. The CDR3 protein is CASSYSGGRRSPLHF. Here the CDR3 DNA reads TGTGCCAGCAGTTACTCAGGGGGCCGTCGTTCACCCCTCCACTTT.

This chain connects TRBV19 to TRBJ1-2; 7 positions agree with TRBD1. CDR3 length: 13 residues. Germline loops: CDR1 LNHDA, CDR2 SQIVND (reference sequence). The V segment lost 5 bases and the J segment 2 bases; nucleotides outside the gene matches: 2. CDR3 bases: TGTGCCAGTAGTGTCAGGGGGAACTATGGCTACACCTTC. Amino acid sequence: CASSVRGNYGYTF. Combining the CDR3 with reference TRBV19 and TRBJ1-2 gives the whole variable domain DGGITQSPKYLFRKEGQNVTLSCEQNLNHDAMYWYRQDPGQGLRLIYYSQIVNDFQKGDIAEGYSVSREKKESFPLTVTSAQKNPTAFYLCASSVRGNYGYTFGSGTRLTVV.

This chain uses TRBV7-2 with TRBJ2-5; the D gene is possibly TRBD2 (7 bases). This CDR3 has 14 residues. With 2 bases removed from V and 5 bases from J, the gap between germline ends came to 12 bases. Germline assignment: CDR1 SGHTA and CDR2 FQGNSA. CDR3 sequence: CASSLTGGRETQYF. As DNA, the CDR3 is TGTGCCAGCAGCTTAACCGGGGGGCGGGAGACCCAGTACTTC.

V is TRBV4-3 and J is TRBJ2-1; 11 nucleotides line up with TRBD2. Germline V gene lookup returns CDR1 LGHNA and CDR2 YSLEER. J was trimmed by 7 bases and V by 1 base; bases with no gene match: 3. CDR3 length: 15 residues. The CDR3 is CASSQVAGGRNEQFF. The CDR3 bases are TGCGCCAGCAGCCAAGTAGCGGGGGGGAGGAATGAGCAGTTCTTC.

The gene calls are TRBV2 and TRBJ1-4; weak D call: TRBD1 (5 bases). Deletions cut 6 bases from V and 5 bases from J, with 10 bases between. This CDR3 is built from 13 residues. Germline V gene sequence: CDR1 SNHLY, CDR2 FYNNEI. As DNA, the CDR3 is TGTGCCAGCAGCTCACGGGGGAATGAAAAACTGTTTTTT. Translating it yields CASSSRGNEKLFF.

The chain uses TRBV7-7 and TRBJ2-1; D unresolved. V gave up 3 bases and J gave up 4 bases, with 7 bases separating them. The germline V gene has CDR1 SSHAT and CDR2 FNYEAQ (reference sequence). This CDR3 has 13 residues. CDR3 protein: CASSFGRYNEQFF. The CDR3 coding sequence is TGTGCCAGCAGCTTCGGACGGTACAATGAGCAGTTCTTC.

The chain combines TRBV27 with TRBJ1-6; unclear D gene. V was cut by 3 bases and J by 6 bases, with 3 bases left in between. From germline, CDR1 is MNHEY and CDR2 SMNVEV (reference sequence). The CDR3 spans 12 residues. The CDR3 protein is CASSFPNSPLHF. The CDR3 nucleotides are TGTGCCAGCAGTTTTCCTAATTCACCCCTCCACTTT.

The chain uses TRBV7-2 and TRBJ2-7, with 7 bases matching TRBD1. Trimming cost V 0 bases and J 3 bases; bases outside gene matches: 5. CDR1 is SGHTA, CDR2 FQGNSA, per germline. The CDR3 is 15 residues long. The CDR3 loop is CASSLAPGQFYEQYF. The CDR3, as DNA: TGTGCCAGCAGCTTAGCCCCGGGACAGTTCTACGAGCAGTACTTC. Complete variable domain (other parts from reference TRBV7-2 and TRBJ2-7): GAGVSQSPSNKVTEKGKDVELRCDPISGHTALYWYRQSLGQGLEFLIYFQGNSAPDKSGLPSDRFSAERTGGSVSTLTIQRTQQEDSAVYLCASSLAPGQFYEQYFGPGTRLTVT.

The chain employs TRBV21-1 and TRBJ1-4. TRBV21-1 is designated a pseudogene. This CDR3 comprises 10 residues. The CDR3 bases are TGTGCCAGCAGATGGGAAAAACTGTTTTTT. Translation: CASRWEKLFF.